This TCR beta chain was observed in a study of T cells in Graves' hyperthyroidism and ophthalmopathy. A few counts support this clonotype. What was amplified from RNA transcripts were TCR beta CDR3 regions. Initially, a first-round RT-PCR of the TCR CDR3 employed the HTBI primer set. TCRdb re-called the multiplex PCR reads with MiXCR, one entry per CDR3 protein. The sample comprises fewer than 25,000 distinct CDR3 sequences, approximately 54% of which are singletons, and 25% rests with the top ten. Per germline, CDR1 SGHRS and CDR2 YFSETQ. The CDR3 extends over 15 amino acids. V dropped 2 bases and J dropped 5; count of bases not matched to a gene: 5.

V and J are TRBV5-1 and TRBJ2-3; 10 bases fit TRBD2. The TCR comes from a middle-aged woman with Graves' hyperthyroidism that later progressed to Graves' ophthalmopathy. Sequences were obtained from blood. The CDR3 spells CASSLSGRGEDTQYF. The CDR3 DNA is TGCGCCAGCAGCTTAAGCGGGAGGGGGGAAGATACGCAGTATTTT.